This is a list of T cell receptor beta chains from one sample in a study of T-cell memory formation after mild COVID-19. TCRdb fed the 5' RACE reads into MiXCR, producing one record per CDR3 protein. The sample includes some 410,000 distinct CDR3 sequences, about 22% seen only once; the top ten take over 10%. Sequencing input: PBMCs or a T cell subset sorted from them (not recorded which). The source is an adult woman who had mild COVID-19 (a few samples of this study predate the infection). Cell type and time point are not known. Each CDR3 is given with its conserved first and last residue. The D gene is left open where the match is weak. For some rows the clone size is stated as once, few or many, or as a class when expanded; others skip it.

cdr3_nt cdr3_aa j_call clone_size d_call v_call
TGTGCCAGCAGCTTAAGCGGGAGGGTGTACGAGCAGTACTTC CASSLSGRVYEQYF TRBJ2-7 NA TRBD2 TRBV13
TGTGCCAGCAGCTCAACGACTTCCCACTCCTACAATGAGCAGTTCTTC CASSSTTSHSYNEQFF TRBJ2-1 few NA TRBV7-6
TGCGCCAGCAGCTTGGACATCAGCACAGATACGCAGTATTTT CASSLDISTDTQYF TRBJ2-3 NA NA TRBV5-1
TGTGCCAGCAGTTACGGGGCGGGAGCCTATTCCTACGAGCAGTACTTC CASSYGAGAYSYEQYF TRBJ2-7 NA TRBD2 TRBV6-2/TRBV6-3
TGTGCCAGCAGTTACCAGACAGGGCGCAATCAGCCCCAGCATTTT CASSYQTGRNQPQHF TRBJ1-5 NA TRBD1 TRBV6-5
TGTGCCAGCAGCTTCGGCGAGTACACTGAAGCTTTCTTT CASSFGEYTEAFF TRBJ1-1 many NA TRBV7-7
TGCAGTGCTAAGGGAGGGGGCGACATTCAGCCCCAGCATTTT CSAKGGGDIQPQHF TRBJ1-5 many TRBD1 TRBV20-1
TGTGCCAGCAGCTTAACGGGAACCCAGGGCTACACCTTC CASSLTGTQGYTF TRBJ1-2 NA NA TRBV7-9
TGTGCCAGCAGCTCGGGACTAGCGTTCTCCTACGAGCAGTACTTC CASSSGLAFSYEQYF TRBJ2-7 NA TRBD2 TRBV7-2
TGTGCCAGCAGCCCACTCGGTCCCCTGGGAACAAATAACGAGCAGTACTTC CASSPLGPLGTNNEQYF TRBJ2-7 NA NA TRBV3-1
TGTGCCAGCAGTTCCCTGCCGGGACAACGCACAGATACGCAGTATTTT CASSSLPGQRTDTQYF TRBJ2-3 few NA TRBV6-5
TGTGCCAGTAGTATAAGGCCTAGCGGGAGGGCTACCTACGAGCAGTACTTC CASSIRPSGRATYEQYF TRBJ2-7 few TRBD2 TRBV19
TGTGCCAGCTCACCACCGTCGAGGGGGGAACAGAACACTGAAGCTTTCTTT CASSPPSRGEQNTEAFF TRBJ1-1 few NA TRBV18
TGTGCCAGCAGCTTGCCGGGACAGGGAGGCTACGAGCAGTACTTC CASSLPGQGGYEQYF TRBJ2-7 NA TRBD1 TRBV7-6
TGTGCCTGGAGTGAGGACAGGGTAGAGACCCAGTACTTC CAWSEDRVETQYF TRBJ2-5 NA TRBD1 TRBV30
TGCGCCAGCAGCCCGAGATGGTCGGGGGGCTATATCTACAATGAGCAGTTCTTC CASSPRWSGGYIYNEQFF TRBJ2-1 NA NA TRBV5-1
TGTGCCAGCAGCTTGATTTTTTCCAGGGCGGTTACTGAAGCTTTCTTT CASSLIFSRAVTEAFF TRBJ1-1 NA NA TRBV5-5
TGTGCCAGCAGCGTAGAAACGGAGAACACTGAAGCTTTCTTT CASSVETENTEAFF TRBJ1-1 few NA TRBV9
TGTGCCAGCAGCCCCACCGGGACAGAAACCTCCGAGCAGTACTTC CASSPTGTETSEQYF TRBJ2-7 NA TRBD1 TRBV9
TGTGCCAGCAGTTTATTAGGGACCGCGGCTAATTCACCCCTCCACTTT CASSLLGTAANSPLHF TRBJ1-6 NA NA TRBV12-3/TRBV12-4
TGTGCCAGCAGCCAAGCTGGGCCGGGGGACGGGGAGCTGTTTTTT CASSQAGPGDGELFF TRBJ2-2 NA NA TRBV3-1
TGCGCCAGCAGCCCGCGACAGGGCGACTTAGCCAAAAACATTCAGTACTTC CASSPRQGDLAKNIQYF TRBJ2-4 NA TRBD1 TRBV4-1
TGTGCCAGCAGCTCCCGACAGGGCCTTACGCCCCAGTACTTC CASSSRQGLTPQYF TRBJ2-5 once TRBD1 TRBV11-2
TGTGCCAGCAGTGAAATGGGGGCCCGAGGTAGCTACACCTTC CASSEMGARGSYTF TRBJ1-2 NA NA TRBV25-1
TGTGCCAGCAGCCCCGGGGGGGCCCTTAATGAAAAACTGTTTTTT CASSPGGALNEKLFF TRBJ1-4 few NA TRBV9
TGTGCCAGCAGCCAGTCTAGCGCCTGGGGGCAGTTCTTC CASSQSSAWGQFF TRBJ2-1 NA NA TRBV7-2
TGCGCCAGCAGTCCGTCGGGCGTCGCTGAAGCTTTCTTT CASSPSGVAEAFF TRBJ1-1 few NA TRBV5-1
TGTGCCCCCTCCACACCGCTTACCACAGATACGCAGTATTTT CAPSTPLTTDTQYF TRBJ2-3 few NA TRBV30
TGTGCCAGCAGCTTAGCTTACACCGGCACAGATACGCAGTATTTT CASSLAYTGTDTQYF TRBJ2-3 NA NA TRBV7-6
TGTGCCAGCAGCTTAGATCCAGGGACAGGTTCCTACGAGCAGTACTTC CASSLDPGTGSYEQYF TRBJ2-7 NA TRBD1 TRBV11-3
TGCAGTGCTACGGGACGGACCGGTTTTCCCCAGCATTTT CSATGRTGFPQHF TRBJ1-5 few NA TRBV20-1
TGTGCCACCAGCAGAGTCGGGACAGGGGTCCAGCCCCAGCATTTT CATSRVGTGVQPQHF TRBJ1-5 few TRBD1 TRBV15
TGTGCCAGCAGTTACCAGGGAGACAGGGGATCTTACGAGCAGTACTTC CASSYQGDRGSYEQYF TRBJ2-7 NA TRBD1 TRBV6-5
TGTGCCAGCAGCGTAGGGTCCGGGACCCTCGACTACGAGCAGTACTTC CASSVGSGTLDYEQYF TRBJ2-7 NA NA TRBV9
TGTGCCACCAGCAGAGATGGTGGCGTTCGCACAGATACGCAGTATTTT CATSRDGGVRTDTQYF TRBJ2-3 few NA TRBV15
TGTGCCAGCAGTTACGGACAGTTTAGCTACGAGCAGTACTTC CASSYGQFSYEQYF TRBJ2-7 NA NA TRBV6-2/TRBV6-3
TGTGCCAGCAGCTTATCCTCGAGCTCTGGGGCCAACGTCCTGACTTTC CASSLSSSSGANVLTF TRBJ2-6 once NA TRBV5-6
TGTGCCAGCAGCTCTACGGGACAGGGGGACACTGAAGCTTTCTTT CASSSTGQGDTEAFF TRBJ1-1 NA TRBD1 TRBV13
TGCAGCGTCTCCTCCGGGGGCCGGGGTAGCTCTGGGGCCAACGTCCTGACTTTC CSVSSGGRGSSGANVLTF TRBJ2-6 NA NA TRBV29-1
TGTGCCAGCAGCTTCAACCGGGGGAATGAGCAGTTCTTC CASSFNRGNEQFF TRBJ2-1 few NA TRBV7-2
TGTGCCAGCAGCGCACGGACAGCACCACGGGATACGCAGTATTTT CASSARTAPRDTQYF TRBJ2-3 NA NA TRBV7-9
TGTGCCAGCAGCCTTACAGGGGGATTGGGCTACGAGCAGTACTTC CASSLTGGLGYEQYF TRBJ2-7 few TRBD1 TRBV11-1
TGCGCCAGCAGCCAAGATGAGGGAACGGAGACCCAGTACTTC CASSQDEGTETQYF TRBJ2-5 many NA TRBV4-3
TGTGCCAGCAGTTACGGACTCTCCTCCTACAATGAGCAGTTCTTC CASSYGLSSYNEQFF TRBJ2-1 many NA TRBV12-3/TRBV12-4
TGTGCCAGCAGCCGAATTGGACTAGCGGGAGACCCTTACAATGAGCAGTTCTTC CASSRIGLAGDPYNEQFF TRBJ2-1 NA TRBD2 TRBV7-9
TGTGCCAGCAGTGGACTTGGGACTAGCGGGAGAGACGAGCAGTACTTC CASSGLGTSGRDEQYF TRBJ2-7 NA TRBD2 TRBV2
TGTGCCAGCAGCGTAGGGGGTGGAGACAATGAGCAGTTCTTC CASSVGGGDNEQFF TRBJ2-1 few NA TRBV9
TGTGCCAGCAGTTTATCAGGGTGGGACGGCTACACCTTC CASSLSGWDGYTF TRBJ1-2 NA NA TRBV27
TGTGCCACCAGTGATGAGACGACTGAAGCTTTCTTT CATSDETTEAFF TRBJ1-1 NA NA TRBV24-1
TGTGCCAGCAGTGAGGTCCGAATGTCGCAGTATTTT CASSEVRMSQYF TRBJ2-3 NA NA TRBV2
TGCGCCAGCAGCTTGGCTAGCGGGGGCCGCAATGAGCAGTTCTTC CASSLASGGRNEQFF TRBJ2-1 few TRBD2 TRBV5-1
TGCAGTGCCGCTCATAGCGGGAGCACCGGGGAGCTGTTTTTT CSAAHSGSTGELFF TRBJ2-2 NA TRBD2 TRBV20-1
TGTGCCAGCAGCCCAGTGAGGGAGGGGTCCGGGGAGCTGTTTTTT CASSPVREGSGELFF TRBJ2-2 NA TRBD2 TRBV5-4
TGTGCCAGCAGCTTTAGGGACGTCACAGATACGCAGTATTTT CASSFRDVTDTQYF TRBJ2-3 few NA TRBV5-5
TGCAGCGTTGTCATCCGGGGGGATACGCAGTATTTT CSVVIRGDTQYF TRBJ2-3 few NA TRBV29-1